The text below deals with one TCR beta chain. What it binds is unknown. The data stem from a study of regulatory T cells in long-lasting Graves disease. Notes on the study in general: There was favoring of TRBV28, TRBJ1-2 and TRBJ2-5 in persistent disease.

Construction of the TCR beta libraries employed iRepertoire HTBI primers in conjunction with Arm-PCR of CDR3 regions. TCRdb processed the multiplex PCR reads anew with MiXCR; each CDR3 protein has one entry. The data hold roughly 500,000 distinct CDR3 sequences, with roughly 21% observed a single time. Documented time point: persistent/refractory GD, antithyroid drugs over 5 years with positive TRAb. There was RNA extracted from PBMCs, and the TCR library was made from it. V was cut by 2 bases and J by 3 bases, with 11 bases left in between. Germline lookup yields CDR1 SGHNT and CDR2 YYREEE (reference sequence). The length of the CDR3 is 14 residues.

The TCR comes from a female donor with Graves disease. Sequencing used peripheral blood mononuclear cells (PBMCs), obtained when the disease was refractory, from a patient treated with antithyroid drugs. The chain has TRBV5-4 and TRBJ1-2; perhaps TRBD1 as D (5 bases). The CDR3 DNA reads as TGTGCCAGCAGCTTCCGGGACGGAGACTATGGCTACACCTTC. Protein sequence: CASSFRDGDYGYTF. Looking up the rest from reference TRBV5-4 and TRBJ1-2 gives the full variable domain: ETGVTQSPTHLIKTRGQQVTLRCSSQSGHNTVSWYQQALGQGPQFIFQYYREEENGRGNFPPRFSGLQFPNYSSELNVNALELDDSALYLCASSFRDGDYGYTFGSGTRLTVV.